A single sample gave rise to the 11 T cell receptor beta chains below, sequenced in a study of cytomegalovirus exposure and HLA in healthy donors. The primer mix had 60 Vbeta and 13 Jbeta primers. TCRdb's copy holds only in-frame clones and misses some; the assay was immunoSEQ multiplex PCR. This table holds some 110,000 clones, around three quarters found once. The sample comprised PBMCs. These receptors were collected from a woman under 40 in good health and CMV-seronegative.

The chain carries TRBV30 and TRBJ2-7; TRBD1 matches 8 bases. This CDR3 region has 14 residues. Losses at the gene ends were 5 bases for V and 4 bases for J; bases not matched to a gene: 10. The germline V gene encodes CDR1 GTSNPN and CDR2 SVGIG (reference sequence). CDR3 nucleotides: TGTGCCTGGGACGACAGGGGACCCGGTTACGAGCAGTACTTC. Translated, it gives CAWDDRGPGYEQYF.

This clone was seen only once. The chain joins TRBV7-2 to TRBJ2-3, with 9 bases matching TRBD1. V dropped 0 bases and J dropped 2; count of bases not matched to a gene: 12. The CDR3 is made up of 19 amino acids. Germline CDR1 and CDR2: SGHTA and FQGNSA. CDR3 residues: CASSLAVLRTGVDTDTQYF. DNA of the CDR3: TGTGCCAGCAGCTTAGCCGTCCTCAGGACAGGGGTCGACACAGATACGCAGTATTTT.

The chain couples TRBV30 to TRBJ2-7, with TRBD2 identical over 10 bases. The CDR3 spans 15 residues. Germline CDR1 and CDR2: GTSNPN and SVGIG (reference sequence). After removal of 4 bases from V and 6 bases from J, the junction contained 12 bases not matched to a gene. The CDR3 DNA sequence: TGTGCCTGGATGTACCCAGCGGGAGGGCCTGGCGAGCAGTACTTC. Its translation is CAWMYPAGGPGEQYF.

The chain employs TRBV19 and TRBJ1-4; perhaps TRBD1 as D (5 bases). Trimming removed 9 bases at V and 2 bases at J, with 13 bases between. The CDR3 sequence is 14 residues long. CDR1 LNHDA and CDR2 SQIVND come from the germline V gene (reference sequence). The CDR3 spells CASSQVLTNEKLFF. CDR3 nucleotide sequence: TGTGCCAGCTCACAGGTGTTGACTAATGAAAAACTGTTTTTT.

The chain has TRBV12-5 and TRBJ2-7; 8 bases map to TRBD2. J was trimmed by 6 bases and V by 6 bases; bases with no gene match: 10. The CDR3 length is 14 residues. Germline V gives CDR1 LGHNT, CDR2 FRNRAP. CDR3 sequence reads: CASGERELAREQYF. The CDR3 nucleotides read TGTGCTAGTGGGGAGCGGGAGCTTGCTCGCGAGCAGTACTTC.

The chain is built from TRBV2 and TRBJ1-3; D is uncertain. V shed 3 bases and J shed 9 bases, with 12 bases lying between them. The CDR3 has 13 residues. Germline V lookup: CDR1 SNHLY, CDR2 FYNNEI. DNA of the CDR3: TGTGCCAGCAGTGACGGCGGGGAGGGCACCATATATTTT. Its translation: CASSDGGEGTIYF. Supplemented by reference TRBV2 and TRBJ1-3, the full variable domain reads EPEVTQTPSHQVTQMGQEVILRCVPISNHLYFYWYRQILGQKVEFLVSFYNNEISEKSEIFDDQFSVERPDGSNFTLKIRSTKLEDSAMYFCASSDGGEGTIYFGEGSWLTVV.

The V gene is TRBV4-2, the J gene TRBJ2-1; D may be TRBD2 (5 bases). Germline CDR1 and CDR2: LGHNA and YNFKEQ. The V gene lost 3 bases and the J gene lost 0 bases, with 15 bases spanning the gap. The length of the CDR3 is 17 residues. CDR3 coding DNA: TGTGCCAGCAGCCAGTGGGAGACTACCAGCTCCTACAATGAGCAGTTCTTC. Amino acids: CASSQWETTSSYNEQFF.

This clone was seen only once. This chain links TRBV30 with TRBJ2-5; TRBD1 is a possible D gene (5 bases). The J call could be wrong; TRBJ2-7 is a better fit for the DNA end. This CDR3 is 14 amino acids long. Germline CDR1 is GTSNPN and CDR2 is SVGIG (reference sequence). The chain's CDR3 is CAWSGLWTRAEQYF. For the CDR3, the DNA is TGTGCCTGGAGTGGGCTTTGGACAAGAGCCGAGCAGTACTTC.

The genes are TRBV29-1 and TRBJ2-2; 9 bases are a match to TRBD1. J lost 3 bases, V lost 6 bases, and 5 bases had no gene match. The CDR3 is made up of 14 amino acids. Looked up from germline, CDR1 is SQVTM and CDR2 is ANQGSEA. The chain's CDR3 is CSVQGQGDTGELFF. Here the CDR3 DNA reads TGCAGCGTCCAGGGACAGGGTGACACCGGGGAGCTGTTTTTT.

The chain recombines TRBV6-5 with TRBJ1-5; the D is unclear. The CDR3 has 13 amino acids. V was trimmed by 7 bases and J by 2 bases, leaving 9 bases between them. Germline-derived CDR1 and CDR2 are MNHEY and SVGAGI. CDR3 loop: CASNGGGNQPQHF. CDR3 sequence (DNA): TGTGCCAGCAACGGAGGTGGCAATCAGCCCCAGCATTTT.

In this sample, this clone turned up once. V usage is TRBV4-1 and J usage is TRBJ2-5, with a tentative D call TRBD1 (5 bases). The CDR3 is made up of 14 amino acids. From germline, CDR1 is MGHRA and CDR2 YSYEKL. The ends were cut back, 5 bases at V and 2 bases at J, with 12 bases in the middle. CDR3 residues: CASSYLDSQETQYF. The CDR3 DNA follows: TGCGCCAGCAGCTACCTCGACAGTCAAGAGACCCAGTACTTC.